This T cell receptor beta chain comes out of a study of T-cell memory formation after mild COVID-19. As for the study in general: TCR clusters were mostly donor specific.

Amplification by 5'RACE using constant-segment primers produced TCR alpha and TCR beta cDNA libraries that carried sample barcodes and UMIs. TCRdb processed the 5' RACE reads anew with MiXCR; each CDR3 protein has one entry. The data contain over 130,000 distinct CDR3 sequences, more than 13% of them singletons. Study-level points and caveats: Contracting clones from day 15 to 85 had balanced CD4/CD8; later expanders favoured CD4+. Detection of some responders pre-infection suggested pre-existing cross-reactive memory T cells participated.

This clonotype was observed a handful of times. What it binds is not known. With V trimmed by 6 bases and J by 1 base, 5 bases remained unmatched. The germline V gene encodes CDR1 ENHRY and CDR2 SYGVKD. This CDR3 is built from 14 residues. This sequence was found in an adult woman who had mild COVID-19 (a few samples of this study predate the infection). Cell type and time point are not known. J is TRBJ1-2 and V is TRBV10-3, with 7 bases identical to TRBD1. Sequenced material: PBMCs or a T cell subset sorted from them (not recorded which). This CDR3 is CAIRGQRNNYGYTF. CDR3 in DNA: TGTGCCATCAGGGGACAGCGAAATAACTATGGCTACACCTTC.